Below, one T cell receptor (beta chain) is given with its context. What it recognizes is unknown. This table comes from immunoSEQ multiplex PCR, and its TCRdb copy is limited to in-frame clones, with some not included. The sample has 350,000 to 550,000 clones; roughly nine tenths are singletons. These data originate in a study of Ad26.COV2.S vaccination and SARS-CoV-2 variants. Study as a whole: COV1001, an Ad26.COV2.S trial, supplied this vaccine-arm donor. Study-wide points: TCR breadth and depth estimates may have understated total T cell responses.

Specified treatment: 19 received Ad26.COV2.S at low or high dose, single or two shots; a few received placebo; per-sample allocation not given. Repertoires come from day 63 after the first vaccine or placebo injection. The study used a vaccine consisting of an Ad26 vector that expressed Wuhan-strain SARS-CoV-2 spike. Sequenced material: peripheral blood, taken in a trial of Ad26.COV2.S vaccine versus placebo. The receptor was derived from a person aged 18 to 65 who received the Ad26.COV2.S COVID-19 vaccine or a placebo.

The CDR3 DNA reads as TGTGCCAGCAGTTTTGTAGGGGGTCCGGGCTACACCTTC. Translating it yields CASSFVGGPGYTF. The chain uses TRBV28 and TRBJ1-2; D might be TRBD1 (6 bases). CDR3 length: 13 residues. CDR1 and CDR2 (germline): MDHEN, SYDVKM. V was shortened by 3 bases and J by 8 bases, with 13 bases between the two germline ends.